This T cell receptor (beta chain) was captured by sequencing in a study of glioma-infiltrating T cells after dendritic cell vaccination. None of the glioblastoma patients had an isocitrate dehydrogenase mutation. The immunoSEQ assay amplified TCRB CDR3 from up to roughly 2 ug DNA. Method: immunoSEQ multiplex PCR; TCRdb's copy keeps in-frame clones and lacks some. The sample records about 92,000 clones, under 90% being singletons. CDR3 length: 17 residues. The V gene lost 0 bases and the J gene lost 1 base, with 13 bases spanning the gap. The material was blood, obtained before dendritic cell vaccination. The origin of this receptor is a human donor with glioblastoma. The chain has TRBV23-1 and TRBJ2-1, with D tentatively TRBD2 (6 bases). TRBV23-1 is noted as an ORF with a role that remains uncertain. CDR3 sequence (DNA): TGCGCCAGCAGTCAATCGGTTCCACGGGAGTCCTACAATGAGCAGTTCTTC. Translated: CASSQSVPRESYNEQFF.